This passage covers 10 T cell receptor beta chains from one sample sequenced in a study of T cells in Graves' hyperthyroidism and ophthalmopathy. Amplification targeted TCR beta CDR3 regions from RNA transcripts. The HTBI primer set served for first-round RT-PCR of the TCR CDR3. TCRdb fed the multiplex PCR reads into MiXCR, producing one record per CDR3 protein. The sample has 400,000 or so distinct CDR3 sequences; approximately 15% are singletons. Sequencing was performed on blood. The receptor set was obtained from a woman aged 25 to 39 with Graves' ophthalmopathy.

This clonotype was seen more than once but under ten times. The gene calls are TRBV9 and TRBJ2-7; the D gene is possibly TRBD2 (5 bases). Deletions cut 0 bases from V and 2 bases from J, with 15 bases between. Per germline, CDR1 SGDLS and CDR2 YYNGEE. The CDR3 length is 16 residues. In nucleotides, the CDR3 is TGTGCCAGCAGCGTAGGAGGGAGCGTCCAAACCTACGAGCAGTACTTC. Translating gives CASSVGGSVQTYEQYF.

This clonotype has ten or more counts. The V call is TRBV6-1, the J call TRBJ1-5; D gene uncertain. Trimming cost V 6 bases and J 3 bases, with 15 bases left between them. Germline V gene lookup returns CDR1 MNHNS and CDR2 SASEGT. This CDR3 is built from 15 residues. CDR3: CASSSGGSSNQPQHF. CDR3 bases: TGTGCCAGCAGCTCTGGAGGGTCGTCCAATCAGCCCCAGCATTTT.

This clonotype showed up just a few times. The rearrangement links TRBV5-6 to TRBJ1-2, with D maybe TRBD1 (5 bases). Germline V gives CDR1 SGHDT, CDR2 YYEEEE. V was pared by 4 bases and J by 6 bases, with 22 bases between. The CDR3 is made up of 16 amino acids. The CDR3 DNA reads TGTGCCAGCAGCAAACCCGACAGCTTAGTATTAGATGGCTACACCTTC. Its protein product is CASSKPDSLVLDGYTF.

This clonotype was seen many times. The chain has TRBV20-1 and TRBJ1-1, with 7 bases identical to TRBD1. The CDR3 sequence is 14 residues long. Germline V CDR1 and CDR2: DFQATT, SNEGSKA (reference sequence). V trimming: 1 base; J trimming: 2 bases; junction bases outside the gene matches: 4. The CDR3 bases are TGCAGTGCTAGAGGAGACAGGGTAAACACTGAAGCTTTCTTT. It yields the protein CSARGDRVNTEAFF.

This clonotype was counted ten times or more. The V call is TRBV12-3 or TRBV12-4, the J call TRBJ1-2; 8 bases map to TRBD1. V lost 8 bases and J lost 4; bases outside the gene matches: 12. The CDR3 contains 15 residues. In DNA form, the CDR3 reads TGTGCCAGCTGCAAAGGACAGGGCGTAATCTATGGCTACACCTTC. Its translation: CASCKGQGVIYGYTF.

This clonotype showed up just a few times. The CDR3 end shows no conserved phenylalanine or tryptophan, and so a read error is likely. This rearrangement joins TRBV20-1 to TRBJ2-2, with no clear D. The CDR3 consists of 15 residues. The germline gives CDR1 DFQATT, CDR2 SNEGSKA (reference sequence). Deletions cut 6 bases from V and 1 base from J, with 15 bases between. The CDR3 sequence: CSAVGRTKNTGELFL. CDR3 DNA sequence: TGCAGTGCCGTAGGGCGGACGAAGAACACCGGGGAGCTGTTTTTG.

This clonotype showed up many times. This sequence joins TRBV5-6 and TRBJ2-1; D perhaps matches TRBD1 (6 bases). Trimming left V 1 base short and J 5 bases short, with 7 bases between. This CDR3 spans 13 amino acids. Per germline, CDR1 SGHDT and CDR2 YYEEEE. CDR3 residues: CASSLPGDNEQFF. The CDR3 DNA sequence: TGTGCCAGCAGCTTGCCAGGGGACAATGAGCAGTTCTTC.

This clonotype was counted ten times or more. In DNA form, the CDR3 reads TGTGCCAGCTCACCACATCAGCAAATGAACACTGAAGCTTTCTTT. Its protein product is CASSPHQQMNTEAFF. This chain uses TRBV18 with TRBJ1-1; no reliable D call. The germline gives CDR1 KGHSH, CDR2 LQKENI. The ends were cut back, 1 base at V and 0 bases at J, with 9 bases in the middle. CDR3 length: 15 residues.

A few counts support this clonotype. V usage is TRBV29-1 and J usage is TRBJ1-2; D may be TRBD1 (6 bases). CDR3 size: 15 residues. Trimming took 7 bases from V and 2 from J, leaving 20 bases between them. CDR1 and CDR2 from the germline V gene are SQVTM and ANQGSEA. For the CDR3, the DNA is TGCAGCGGGGGTAGATTGGGGGCAGTGAACTATGGCTACACCTTC. Protein product: CSGGRLGAVNYGYTF. The full variable domain, its missing parts supplied by reference TRBV29-1 and TRBJ1-2, is SAVISQKPSRDICQRGTSLTIQCQVDSQVTMMFWYRQQPGQSLTLIATANQGSEATYESGFVIDKFPISRPNLTFSTLTVSNMSPEDSSIYLCSGGRLGAVNYGYTFGSGTRLTVV.

The sample holds many counts of this clonotype. The J gene is TRBJ1-1, the V gene TRBV14; TRBD1 matches at 9 bases. This CDR3 is built from 13 residues. Germline loops: CDR1 SGHDN, CDR2 FVKESK. The J segment lost 3 bases and the V segment lost 5 bases, leaving 1 base of the junction unmatched. As DNA, the CDR3 is TGTGCCAGCAGCTGGGACAGGGACACTGAAGCTTTCTTT. Translating gives CASSWDRDTEAFF.